The present T cell receptor beta chain was sequenced within a study of T cells in Graves' hyperthyroidism and ophthalmopathy. Study outcomes and limitations: Most clonotypes expanded in the thyroid (above 0.001) were also present in blood.

This clonotype was detected many times. As yet, its antigen is unknown. The CDR3 runs 14 residues. V lost 6 bases to trimming and J lost 5 bases; unmatched junction nucleotides: 9. Germline values: CDR1 DFQATT, CDR2 SNEGSKA (reference sequence). Amplification targeted TCR beta CDR3 regions from RNA transcripts. The HTBI primer set served for first-round RT-PCR of the TCR CDR3. In TCRdb, the multiplex PCR reads were re-called with MiXCR into one record per CDR3 protein. This sample has 96,000 or so distinct CDR3 sequences, with just over 50% found just once. The chain links TRBV20-1 to TRBJ2-5; 10 bases match TRBD2. The clonotype was recovered from a woman in her thirties or forties with Graves' hyperthyroidism. Sequenced sample: blood. The CDR3: CSAMLAGVGETQYF. Here the CDR3 DNA reads TGCAGTGCCATGCTAGCGGGAGTCGGGGAGACCCAGTACTTC.